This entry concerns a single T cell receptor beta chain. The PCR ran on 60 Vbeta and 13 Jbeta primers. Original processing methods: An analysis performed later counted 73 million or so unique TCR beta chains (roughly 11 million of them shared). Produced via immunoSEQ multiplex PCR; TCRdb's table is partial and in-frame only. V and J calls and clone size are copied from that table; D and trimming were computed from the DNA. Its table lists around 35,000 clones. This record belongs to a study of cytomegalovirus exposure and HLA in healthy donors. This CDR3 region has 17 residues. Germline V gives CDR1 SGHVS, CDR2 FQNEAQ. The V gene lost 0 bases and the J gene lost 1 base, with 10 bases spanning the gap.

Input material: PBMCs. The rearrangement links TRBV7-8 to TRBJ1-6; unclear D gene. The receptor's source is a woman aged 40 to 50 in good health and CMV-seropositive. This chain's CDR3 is CASSLASVSSYNSPLHF. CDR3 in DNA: TGTGCCAGCAGCTTAGCGTCAGTATCGTCCTATAATTCACCCCTCCACTTT.